Below are 6 T cell receptor beta chains sequenced from a single sample in a study of breast tumors, draining lymph nodes, adjacent tissues. MiXCR, applied by TCRdb to the multiplex PCR reads, yields one record per CDR3 protein. The profile shows approximately 230,000 distinct CDR3 sequences, less than 35% of them singletons. Axillary draining lymph nodes of breast cancer patients supplied the node samples. Sequencing was performed on axillary lymph node tissue. Receptors were obtained from a female donor with breast cancer. Some clones in this sample may be carry-over from other donors' samples.

This clonotype has ten or more counts. This chain uses TRBV5-1 with TRBJ2-6; tentatively, D is TRBD1 (6 bases). Looked up from germline, CDR1 is SGHRS and CDR2 is YFSETQ. CDR3 length: 15 residues. Deletions cut 1 base from V and 4 bases from J, with 9 bases between. The CDR3 loop reads CASSLFGTGANVLTF. The CDR3 DNA sequence: TGCGCCAGCAGCTTGTTTGGGACAGGGGCCAACGTCCTGACTTTC. Variable domain in full (rest from reference TRBV5-1 and TRBJ2-6): KAGVTQTPRYLIKTRGQQVTLSCSPISGHRSVSWYQQTPGQGLQFLFEYFSETQRNKGNFPGRFSGRQFSNSRSEMNVSTLELGDSALYLCASSLFGTGANVLTFGAGSRLTVL.

The genes are TRBV29-1 and TRBJ2-1; 7 nucleotides match TRBD2. The germline V gene has CDR1 SQVTM and CDR2 ANQGSEA. V was pared by 5 bases and J by 5 bases, with 6 bases of the junction left unmatched. CDR3 length: 13 residues. CDR3 bases: TGCAGCGTTACTCCGGGAGGAAACAATGAGCAGTTCTTC. It translates to CSVTPGGNNEQFF.

V is TRBV6-6 and J is TRBJ1-2; D uncertain. Per germline, CDR1 MNHNY and CDR2 SVGAGI (reference sequence). Trimming took off 5 bases at V and 12 bases at J, with 19 bases between the two ends. The CDR3 covers 13 residues. The DNA of the CDR3 is TGTGCCAGCAGTCACGAAGCCTTCTCTGGAAACACCTTC. Translation gives CASSHEAFSGNTF.

On this clonotype itself: The final CDR3 position lacks the conserved phenylalanine or tryptophan, pointing to a likely read error. It is unclear where the CDR3 begins or ends on the DNA, so no DNA is shown, and the CDR3 is as TCRdb lists it. The chain uses TRBV20-1 and TRBJ1-6. The CDR3 is 8 residues long, counting both termini. Germline V gives CDR1 DFQATT, CDR2 SNEGSKA (reference sequence). The CDR3 loop is CSARAGIS.

The gene calls are TRBV24-1 and TRBJ2-1, with a possible D match to TRBD2 (5 bases). CDR1 is KGHDR and CDR2 is SFDVKD in the germline V gene. The CDR3 is 14 amino acids. Trimming removed 5 bases at V and 5 bases at J, with 12 bases between. CDR3 sequence reads: CATSGTGSNNEQFF. Written as DNA, the CDR3 is TGTGCCACCAGTGGGACGGGGAGCAACAATGAGCAGTTCTTC.

There are a few counts of this clonotype. The CDR3 ends on some other residue instead of the conserved phenylalanine or tryptophan, so this is likely a read error. The J gene is TRBJ2-7, the V gene TRBV19, with D perhaps TRBD1 (5 bases). V lost 5 bases to trimming and J lost 4 bases, with 21 bases between them. The CDR3 covers 16 residues. Germline V gene sequence: CDR1 LNHDA, CDR2 SQIVND (reference sequence). The CDR3 spells CASSGVRVGQGYEQYS. The CDR3 region has the DNA TGTGCCAGTAGTGGGGTCAGGGTCGGGCAGGGTTACGAGCAGTACTCC.